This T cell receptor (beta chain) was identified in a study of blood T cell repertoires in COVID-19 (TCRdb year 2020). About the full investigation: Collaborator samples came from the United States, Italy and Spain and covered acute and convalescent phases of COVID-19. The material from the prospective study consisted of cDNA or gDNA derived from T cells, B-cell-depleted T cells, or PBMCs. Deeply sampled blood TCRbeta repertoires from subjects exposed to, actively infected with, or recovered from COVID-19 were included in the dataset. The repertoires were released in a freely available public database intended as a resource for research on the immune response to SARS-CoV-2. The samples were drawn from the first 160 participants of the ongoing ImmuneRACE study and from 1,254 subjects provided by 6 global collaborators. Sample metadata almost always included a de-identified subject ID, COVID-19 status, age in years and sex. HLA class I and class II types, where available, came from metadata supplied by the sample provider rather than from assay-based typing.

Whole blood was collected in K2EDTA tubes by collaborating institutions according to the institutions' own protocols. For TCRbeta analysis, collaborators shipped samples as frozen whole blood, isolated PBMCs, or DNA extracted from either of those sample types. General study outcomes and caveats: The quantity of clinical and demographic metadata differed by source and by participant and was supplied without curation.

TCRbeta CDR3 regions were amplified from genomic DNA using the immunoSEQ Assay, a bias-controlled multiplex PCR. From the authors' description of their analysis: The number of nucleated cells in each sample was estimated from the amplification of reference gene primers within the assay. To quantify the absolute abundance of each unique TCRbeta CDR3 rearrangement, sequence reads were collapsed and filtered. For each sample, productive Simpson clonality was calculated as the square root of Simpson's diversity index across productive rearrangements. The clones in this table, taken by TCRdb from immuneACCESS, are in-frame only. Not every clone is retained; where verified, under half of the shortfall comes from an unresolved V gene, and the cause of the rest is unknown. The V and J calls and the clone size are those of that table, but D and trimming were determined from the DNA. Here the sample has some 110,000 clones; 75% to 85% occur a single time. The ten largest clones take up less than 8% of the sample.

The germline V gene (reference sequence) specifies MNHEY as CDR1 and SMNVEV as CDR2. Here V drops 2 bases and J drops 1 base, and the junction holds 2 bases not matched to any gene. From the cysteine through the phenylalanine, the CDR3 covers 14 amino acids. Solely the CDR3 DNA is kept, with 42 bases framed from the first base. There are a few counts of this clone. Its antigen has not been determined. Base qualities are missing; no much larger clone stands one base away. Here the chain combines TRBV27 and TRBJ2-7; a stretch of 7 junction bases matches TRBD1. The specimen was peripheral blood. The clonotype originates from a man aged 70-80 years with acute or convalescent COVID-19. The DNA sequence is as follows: TGTGCCAGCAGTTTAACGGGACAGTCCTACGAGCAGTACTTC. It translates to CASSLTGQSYEQYF.